A selection of T cell receptor beta chains follows, all from one sample in a study of blood T cell repertoires in COVID-19. TCRdb's table, derived via immunoSEQ multiplex PCR, lists solely in-frame clones and lacks some. The data hold roughly 40,000 clones, with 79% observed a single time. Sequencing was carried out using peripheral blood. The receptors stem from a man between 65 and 80 years old with acute or convalescent COVID-19. The CDR3 runs from the conserved cysteine through the conserved F or W. The D gene is left open where the match is weak. The size field is filled for only some rows; it gives once, few, many or a size class.

j_call | v_call | clone_size | d_call | cdr3_nt | cdr3_aa
TRBJ2-1 | TRBV11-3 | few | TRBD1 | TGTGCCAGCAGCCCTGGGGGGACAGGGCCCCATGAGCAGTTCTTC | CASSPGGTGPHEQFF
TRBJ2-3 | TRBV20-1 | - | - | TGCAGTGCTACCGCAGATACGCAGTATTTT | CSATADTQYF
TRBJ2-5 | TRBV9 | - | TRBD2 | TGTGCCAGCAGCGTAGCGACTAGCGGGCAAGAGACCCAGTACTTC | CASSVATSGQETQYF
TRBJ1-2 | TRBV6-1 | - | TRBD1 | TGTGCCAGCTATCTATGGACAGGGGAAAACTATGGCTACACCTTC | CASYLWTGENYGYTF
TRBJ1-1 | TRBV29-1 | - | - | TGCAGCGTTGAGGGGGCTCGGGGAACTGAAGCTTTCTTT | CSVEGARGTEAFF
TRBJ1-3 | TRBV4-3 | - | - | TGCGCCAGCAGCCAAGATCTTCAGCGCTCTGGAAACACCATATATTTT | CASSQDLQRSGNTIYF
TRBJ2-7 | TRBV9 | once | - | TGTGCCAGCAGCGTAGAAGCGGATAGCTCCTACGAGCAGTACTTC | CASSVEADSSYEQYF
TRBJ1-1 | TRBV11-2 | once | - | TGTGCCAGCAGCATCCTCGACAGGAACACTGAAGCTTTCTTT | CASSILDRNTEAFF
TRBJ2-4 | TRBV28 | - | TRBD1 | TGTGCCAGCAGTTTTTGGTCGTGGTGGACGGGACAGGGCACACTAGCCAAAAACATTCAGTACTTC | CASSFWSWWTGQGTLAKNIQYF
TRBJ2-1 | TRBV18 | - | TRBD2 | TGTGCCAGCTCACCCACTAGCGGGACCTACAATGAGCAGTTCTTC | CASSPTSGTYNEQFF
TRBJ2-5 | TRBV10-3 | - | TRBD2 | TGTGCCATCAGTGAGCCTAGCGGGAAGGAGACCCAGTACTTC | CAISEPSGKETQYF
TRBJ2-1 | TRBV25-1 | - | - | TGTGCCAGCAGCAAACAGGGCTCGTTACACAATGAGCAGTTCTTC | CASSKQGSLHNEQFF
TRBJ2-3 | TRBV5-1 | - | TRBD2 | TGCGCCAGCAGCTTGCGGCTAGCGGGGGTCACAGATACGCAGTATTTT | CASSLRLAGVTDTQYF
TRBJ2-5 | TRBV7-6 | - | TRBD1 | TGTGCCAGCAGCACACCTCGGACAGGGGGCCCTCAAGAGACCCAGTACTTC | CASSTPRTGGPQETQYF
TRBJ1-1 | TRBV11-1 | - | TRBD1 | TGTGCCAGCAGTCGACAGGGTGTAGGCACTGAAGCTTTCTTT | CASSRQGVGTEAFF
TRBJ2-1 | TRBV4-3 | - | TRBD1 | TGCGCCAGCAGCCTAGAAGGACAGGCTGGTAATGAGCAGTTCTTC | CASSLEGQAGNEQFF
TRBJ2-7 | TRBV29-1 | - | TRBD1 | TGCAGCGTTGAAGTTCAAGGACAGGTCTACGAGCAGTACTTC | CSVEVQGQVYEQYF
TRBJ2-7 | TRBV11-2 | - | TRBD2 | TGTGCCAGCAGCTTAGAGGCGGCTAGCGGGAGAGGCGAGCAGTACTTC | CASSLEAASGRGEQYF
TRBJ2-4 | TRBV3-1/TRBV3-2 | - | TRBD1 | TGTGCCAGCAGCCCCCGGGACAGCGCGTTGGGCATTCAGTACTTC | CASSPRDSALGIQYF
TRBJ1-2 | TRBV12-3/TRBV12-4 | - | TRBD1 | TGTGCCAGCAGTCCTGGGACAGCCCATGGCTACACCTTC | CASSPGTAHGYTF
TRBJ2-1 | TRBV7-2 | - | - | TGTGCCAGCAGCTTGGGCAGAGAAAATGAGCAGTTCTTC | CASSLGRENEQFF
TRBJ2-7 | TRBV4-1 | - | TRBD2 | TGCGCCAGCAGCCAAGCGGGGACTAGCGGGGTCTACGAGCAGTACTTC | CASSQAGTSGVYEQYF
TRBJ2-5 | TRBV2 | - | - | TGTGCCAGCAGTGAGGACTACACAGAGACCCAGTACTTC | CASSEDYTETQYF
TRBJ1-2 | TRBV12-3/TRBV12-4 | - | - | TGTGCCAGCAGTTTAGGGCAGACTTATGGCTACACCTTC | CASSLGQTYGYTF
TRBJ1-1 | TRBV19 | - | - | TGTGCCAGTAGTATAGCGAGGCTGATGAACACTGAAGCTTTCTTT | CASSIARLMNTEAFF
TRBJ2-4 | TRBV19 | - | - | TGTGCCAGTAAAGAGGATAACGGAAACATTCAGTACTTC | CASKEDNGNIQYF
TRBJ1-4 | TRBV28 | - | TRBD1 | TGTGCCAGCAGTCGGACAGGGGGCGATGAAAAACTGTTTTTT | CASSRTGGDEKLFF
TRBJ2-7 | TRBV7-9 | - | TRBD1 | TGTGCCAGCAGCTTAGGTGGGACAGGGGCCGAGCAGTACTTC | CASSLGGTGAEQYF
TRBJ2-5 | TRBV18 | - | - | TGTGCCAGCTCACCCCCAGCAGGAGAGACCCAGTACTTC | CASSPPAGETQYF
TRBJ2-2 | TRBV7-2 | - | - | TGTGCCAGCACTCCACAGGGTGCGAACACCGGGGAGCTGTTTTTT | CASTPQGANTGELFF
TRBJ1-1 | TRBV5-1 | - | - | TGCGCCAGCAGCGGCGGGAGCCCCATGAACACTGAAGCTTTCTTT | CASSGGSPMNTEAFF
TRBJ1-6 | TRBV19 | - | - | TGTGCCAGTAACTTCAGGGGCCCGAATAATTCACCCCTCCACTTT | CASNFRGPNNSPLHF
TRBJ1-6 | TRBV3-1/TRBV3-2 | - | - | TGTGCCAGCACCCAGAGGGGGGGCGGTTCACCCCTCCACTTT | CASTQRGGGSPLHF
TRBJ2-5 | TRBV27 | - | TRBD2 | TGTGCCAGCAGTTTGACTAGCGGGAGTGTAGAGACCCAGTACTTC | CASSLTSGSVETQYF
TRBJ2-2 | TRBV19 | - | TRBD2 | TGTGCCAGCATCAGCGGGAGTTTCCTCGGCGGGGAGCTGTTTTTT | CASISGSFLGGELFF
TRBJ1-1 | TRBV7-2 | - | - | TGTGCCAGCAGCTTAGGAAGGGGTTACACTGAAGCTTTCTTT | CASSLGRGYTEAFF
TRBJ2-7 | TRBV11-3 | - | - | TGTGCCAGCAGCTACAGGGACTCCTACGAGCAGTACTTC | CASSYRDSYEQYF
TRBJ1-5 | TRBV12-3/TRBV12-4 | - | - | TGTGCCAGCCAGTGGGAGGGCAATCAGCCCCAGCATTTT | CASQWEGNQPQHF
TRBJ2-1 | TRBV4-3 | - | TRBD2 | TGCGCCAGCAGCCAAGTGGGACTAGCTTCCAATGAGCAGTTCTTC | CASSQVGLASNEQFF
TRBJ1-5 | TRBV29-1 | - | - | TGCAGCGTTGCTGGGGGCTTTGATCAGCCCCAGCATTTT | CSVAGGFDQPQHF
TRBJ1-5 | TRBV28 | - | - | TGTGCCAGCAGTTCCCCAGGGCAGGCCCATCAGCCCCAGCATTTT | CASSSPGQAHQPQHF
TRBJ2-1 | TRBV5-4 | - | TRBD2 | TGTGCCAGCAGCCAGGGAGGGTTCGACAATGAGCAGTTCTTC | CASSQGGFDNEQFF
TRBJ1-2 | TRBV7-9 | few | TRBD1 | TGTGCCAGCCAAGGACAGGGCCCGGGTAGCTACACCTTC | CASQGQGPGSYTF
TRBJ2-2 | TRBV18 | once | - | TGTGCCAGCTCACCATCCTCGACAGGGACTAACACCGGGGAGCTGTTTTTT | CASSPSSTGTNTGELFF
TRBJ1-1 | TRBV9 | - | - | TGTGCCAGCAGCTTTGGAGGGAGCCGGAACACTGAAGCTTTCTTT | CASSFGGSRNTEAFF
TRBJ1-6 | TRBV27 | few | TRBD1 | TGTGCCAGCAGTCCGGACAGGGCCGATTCACCCCTCCACTTT | CASSPDRADSPLHF
TRBJ1-2 | TRBV7-2 | - | - | TGTGCCAGCAGCTTAGGGGGGCCCCAAAACTATGGCTACACCTTC | CASSLGGPQNYGYTF
TRBJ2-1 | TRBV9 | - | TRBD2 | TGTGCCAGCAGCGTAGCGGCCCTAGGAGTGATAGCGGGTGACTCCTACAATGAGCAGTTCTTC | CASSVAALGVIAGDSYNEQFF
TRBJ2-1 | TRBV11-2 | - | - | TGTGCCAGCAGCCCCTTCGGGAGTGAGCAGTTCTTC | CASSPFGSEQFF